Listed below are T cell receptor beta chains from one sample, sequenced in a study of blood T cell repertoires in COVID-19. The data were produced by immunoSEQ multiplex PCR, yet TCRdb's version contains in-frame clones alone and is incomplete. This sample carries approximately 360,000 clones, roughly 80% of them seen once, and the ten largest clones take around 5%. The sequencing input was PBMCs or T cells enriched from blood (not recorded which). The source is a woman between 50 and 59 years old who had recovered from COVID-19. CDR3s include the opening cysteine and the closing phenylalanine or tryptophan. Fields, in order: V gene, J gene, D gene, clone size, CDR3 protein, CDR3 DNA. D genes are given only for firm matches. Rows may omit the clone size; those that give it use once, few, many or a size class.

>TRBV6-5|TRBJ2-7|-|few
CASSRRTVSYEQYF
TGTGCCAGCAGTCGCCGGACAGTTTCCTACGAGCAGTACTTC
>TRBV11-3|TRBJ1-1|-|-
CASSLGQEAFF
TGTGCCAGCAGCTTGGGCCAGGAAGCTTTCTTT
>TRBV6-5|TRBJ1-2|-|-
CASRASGAEDGYTF
TGTGCCAGCAGAGCGAGCGGGGCAGAGGATGGCTACACCTTC
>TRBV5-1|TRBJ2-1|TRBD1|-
CASSQKTGVRNEQFF
TGCGCCAGCAGCCAGAAGACAGGGGTGAGGAATGAGCAGTTCTTC
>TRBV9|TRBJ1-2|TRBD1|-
CASSSTGQVYGYTF
TGTGCCAGCAGCAGCACAGGACAGGTCTATGGCTACACCTTC
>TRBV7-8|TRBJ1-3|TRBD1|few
CASSLGGQAVSGNTIYF
TGTGCCAGCAGCCTAGGAGGACAGGCAGTCTCTGGAAACACCATATATTTT
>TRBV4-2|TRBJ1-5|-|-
CASSQELGARNQPQHF
TGTGCCAGCAGCCAAGAACTCGGTGCCCGGAATCAGCCCCAGCATTTT
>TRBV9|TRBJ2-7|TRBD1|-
CASGPGQGFYEQYF
TGTGCCAGCGGACCGGGACAGGGGTTTTACGAGCAGTACTTC
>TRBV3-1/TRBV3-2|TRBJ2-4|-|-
CASSQEASRWSAKNIQYF
TGTGCCAGCAGCCAAGAGGCTAGCCGGTGGAGCGCCAAAAACATTCAGTACTTC
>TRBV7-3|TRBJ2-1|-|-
CASTNPPSNEQFF
TGTGCCAGCACGAACCCGCCCAGTAATGAGCAGTTCTTC
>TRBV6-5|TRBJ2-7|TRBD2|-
CASSYGAGESYEQYF
TGTGCCAGCAGTTACGGAGCGGGAGAAAGCTACGAGCAGTACTTC
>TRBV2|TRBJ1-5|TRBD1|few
CASSLGQGLNQPQHF
TGTGCCAGCAGTCTGGGACAGGGCCTCAATCAGCCCCAGCATTTT
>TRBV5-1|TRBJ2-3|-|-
CASSFTGHSTDTQYF
TGCGCCAGCAGCTTCACGGGACACAGCACAGATACGCAGTATTTT
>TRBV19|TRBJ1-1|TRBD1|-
CASSSVPTQGLGTEAFF
TGTGCCAGTAGTTCGGTCCCCACACAGGGGTTAGGCACTGAAGCTTTCTTT
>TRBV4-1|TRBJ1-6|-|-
CASSQDWTASYNSPLHF
TGCGCCAGCAGCCAAGATTGGACAGCCTCCTATAATTCACCCCTCCACTTT
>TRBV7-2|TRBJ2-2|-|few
CASSSSANTGELFF
TGTGCCAGCAGCTCTAGCGCCAACACCGGGGAGCTGTTTTTT
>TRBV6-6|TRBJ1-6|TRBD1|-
CASSARQGLGSPLHF
TGTGCCAGCAGTGCCCGACAGGGGCTGGGGTCACCCCTCCACTTT
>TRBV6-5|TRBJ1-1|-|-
CASSMTQLKTEAFF
TGTGCCAGCAGTATGACACAACTGAAGACTGAAGCTTTCTTT
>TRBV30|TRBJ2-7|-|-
CAFGMGAEYEQYF
TGTGCCTTTGGAATGGGGGCCGAGTACGAGCAGTACTTC
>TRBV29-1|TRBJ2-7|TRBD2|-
CSISGRAGSYEQYF
TGCAGCATTAGCGGGAGGGCCGGGTCCTACGAGCAGTACTTC
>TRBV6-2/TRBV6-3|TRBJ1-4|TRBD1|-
CASSLWDSATNEKLFF
TGTGCCAGCAGTCTTTGGGACAGCGCAACTAATGAAAAACTGTTTTTT
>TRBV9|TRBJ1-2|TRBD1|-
CASSVELGTGGYGYTF
TGTGCCAGCAGCGTAGAATTAGGGACAGGGGGTTATGGCTACACCTTC
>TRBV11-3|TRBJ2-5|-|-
CASSLEARGETQYF
TGTGCCAGCAGCTTAGAGGCCCGGGGAGAGACCCAGTACTTC
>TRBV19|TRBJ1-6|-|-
CATDGERSSYNSPLHF
TGTGCCACCGACGGAGAAAGGAGCTCCTATAATTCACCCCTCCACTTT
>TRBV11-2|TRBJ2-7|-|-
CASSSSRRQIRPYEQYF
TGTGCCAGCAGCTCCTCTAGACGACAGATCCGGCCCTACGAGCAGTACTTC
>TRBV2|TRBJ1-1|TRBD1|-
CASSGGQNRGTEAFF
TGTGCCAGCAGTGGGGGACAGAACCGCGGGACTGAAGCTTTCTTT
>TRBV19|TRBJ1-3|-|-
CASTRGTAGNTIYF
TGTGCCAGTACTAGGGGGACCGCTGGAAACACCATATATTTT
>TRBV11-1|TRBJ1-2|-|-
CASSSAGMLGYTF
TGTGCCAGCAGCTCCGCGGGTATGTTAGGCTACACCTTC
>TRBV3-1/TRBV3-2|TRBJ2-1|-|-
CASSDIPTEQFF
TGTGCCAGCAGCGACATCCCGACAGAGCAGTTCTTC
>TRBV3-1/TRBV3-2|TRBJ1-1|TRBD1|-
CASSAGQVNTEAFF
TGTGCCAGCAGCGCGGGACAGGTGAACACTGAAGCTTTCTTT
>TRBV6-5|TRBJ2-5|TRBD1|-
CASSQPGQQETQYF
TGTGCCAGCAGTCAACCGGGACAGCAAGAGACCCAGTACTTC
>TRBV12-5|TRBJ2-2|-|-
CASGSWGDSNTGELFF
TGTGCTAGTGGCTCCTGGGGGGACAGTAACACCGGGGAGCTGTTTTTT
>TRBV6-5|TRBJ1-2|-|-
CASSYFGQTNYGYTF
TGTGCCAGCAGTTACTTCGGACAGACAAACTATGGCTACACCTTC
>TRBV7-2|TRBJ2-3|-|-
CASSLETARFTDTQYF
TGTGCCAGCAGCTTAGAAACTGCTAGGTTCACAGATACGCAGTATTTT
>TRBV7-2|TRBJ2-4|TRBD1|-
CASSLVPTGAKNIQYF
TGTGCCAGCAGCTTAGTCCCGACAGGGGCCAAAAACATTCAGTACTTC
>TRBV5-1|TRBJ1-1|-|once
CASSFQGQDTEAFF
TGCGCCAGCAGCTTCCAGGGCCAGGACACTGAAGCTTTCTTT
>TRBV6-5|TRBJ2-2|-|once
CASSSGSSTGELFF
TGTGCCAGCAGCTCCGGGTCCTCCACCGGGGAGCTGTTTTTT
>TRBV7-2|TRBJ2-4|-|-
CASSYDSPGDQYF
TGTGCCAGCAGCTACGACTCCCCCGGGGATCAGTACTTC
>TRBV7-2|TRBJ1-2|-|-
CASSLAFQGSLGYTF
TGTGCCAGCAGCTTAGCGTTTCAGGGGTCGCTTGGCTACACCTTC
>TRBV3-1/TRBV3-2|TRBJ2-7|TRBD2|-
CASSHLTSGSGYEQYF
TGTGCCAGCAGCCATCTGACTAGCGGGAGTGGCTACGAGCAGTACTTC
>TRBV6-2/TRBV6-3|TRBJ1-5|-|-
CASSPGTLVRPQHF
TGTGCCAGCAGTCCCGGGACACTGGTGCGGCCCCAGCATTTT
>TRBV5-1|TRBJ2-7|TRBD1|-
CASSLDRDRVYEQYF
TGCGCCAGCAGCTTGGACCGGGACAGGGTCTACGAGCAGTACTTC
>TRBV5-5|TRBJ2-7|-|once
CASSLFGSNEQYF
TGTGCCAGCAGCTTGTTCGGGAGCAACGAGCAGTACTTC
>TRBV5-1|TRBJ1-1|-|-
CASRTTGRIVEAFF
TGCGCCAGCAGGACGACAGGCCGGATCGTTGAAGCTTTCTTT
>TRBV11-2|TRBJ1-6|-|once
CASSFTPSSYNSPLHF
TGTGCCAGCAGCTTTACACCTAGCTCCTATAATTCACCCCTCCACTTT
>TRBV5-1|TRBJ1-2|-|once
CASSLPTGEGGYTF
TGCGCCAGCAGCTTACCTACAGGCGAAGGCGGCTACACCTTC
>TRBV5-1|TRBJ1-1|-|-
CASSFGQTEGVNTEAFF
TGCGCCAGCAGCTTCGGGCAAACTGAAGGGGTGAACACTGAAGCTTTCTTT
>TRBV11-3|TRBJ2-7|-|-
CASRRDQYNEQYF
TGTGCCAGCAGGCGGGACCAGTACAACGAGCAGTACTTC
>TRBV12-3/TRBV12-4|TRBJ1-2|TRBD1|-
CASSQGQVYGYTF
TGTGCCAGCAGCCAGGGACAGGTATATGGCTACACCTTC
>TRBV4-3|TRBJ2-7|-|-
CASSIGTDYSYEQYF
TGCGCCAGCAGCATAGGGACTGATTACTCTTACGAGCAGTACTTC
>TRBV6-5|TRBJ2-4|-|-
CASAVTSKNIQYF
TGTGCCAGCGCGGTAACCTCCAAAAACATTCAGTACTTC
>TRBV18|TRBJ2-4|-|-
CASSVRGALGAKNIQYF
TGTGCCAGCTCGGTACGGGGGGCACTTGGAGCCAAAAACATTCAGTACTTC
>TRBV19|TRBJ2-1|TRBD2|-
CASSNSGSSYNEQFF
TGTGCCAGTAGTAATAGCGGGAGTTCCTACAATGAGCAGTTCTTC
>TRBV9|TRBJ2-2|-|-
CASSVVVTANTGELFF
TGTGCCAGCAGCGTAGTCGTAACAGCGAACACCGGGGAGCTGTTTTTT
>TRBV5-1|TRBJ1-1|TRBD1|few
CASSSGGAGGADTEAFF
TGCGCCAGCAGCTCCGGAGGGGCAGGGGGCGCAGACACTGAAGCTTTCTTT
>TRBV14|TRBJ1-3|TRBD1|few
CASSRTGLGGNTIYF
TGTGCCAGCAGCCGGACAGGGCTTGGCGGAAACACCATATATTTT
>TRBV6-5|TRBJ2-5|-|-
CASSYRWFGGQETQYF
TGTGCCAGCAGTTACCGGTGGTTTGGGGGGCAAGAGACCCAGTACTTC
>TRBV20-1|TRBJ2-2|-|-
CSAITSGELFF
TGCAGTGCTATAACTAGCGGGGAGCTGTTTTTT
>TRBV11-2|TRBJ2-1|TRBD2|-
CASSFTSGYQEQFF
TGTGCCAGCAGCTTCACTAGCGGGTATCAGGAGCAGTTCTTC